Presented here are 28 T cell receptor beta chains from one specimen sequenced in a study of blood T cell repertoires in COVID-19. The data were produced by immunoSEQ multiplex PCR, yet TCRdb's version contains in-frame clones alone and is incomplete. The table includes about 230,000 clones, approximately 90% detected once. Sequencing was carried out using peripheral blood. These receptors all stem from a man aged 45-60 years with COVID-19, enrolled during active disease.

This chain links TRBV7-9 with TRBJ2-6; maybe TRBD1 (6 bases). From germline, CDR1 is SEHNR and CDR2 FQNEAQ (reference sequence). The CDR3 has 18 residues. The V end lost 6 bases, the J end lost 0 bases, and 18 bases lay between the germline ends. CDR3 sequence (DNA): TGTGCCAGCAGTAATCCTGGGGGCTCTCACTCTGGGGCCAACGTCCTGACTTTC. It encodes CASSNPGGSHSGANVLTF.

This chain connects TRBV6-2 or TRBV6-3 to TRBJ1-5; D is perhaps TRBD1 (5 bases). From germline, CDR1 is MNHEY and CDR2 SVGEGT. The CDR3 runs 12 residues. Trimming pared 5 bases from V and 10 bases from J, leaving 12 bases between. In DNA, the CDR3 is TGTGCCAGCAGTAAACAGGATAACCCCCAGCATTTT. Translation gives CASSKQDNPQHF.

V is TRBV5-1 and J is TRBJ2-1; D gene uncertain. Germline V gene sequence: CDR1 SGHRS, CDR2 YFSETQ. The V and J ends lost 2 bases and 7 bases respectively, with 13 bases between them. The CDR3 totals 14 residues. This chain's CDR3 is CASSFGKISNEQFF. For the CDR3, the DNA is TGCGCCAGCAGCTTCGGTAAGATCTCGAATGAGCAGTTCTTC.

V is TRBV13 and J is TRBJ2-4; D is ambiguous. The CDR3 is 14 residues long. Germline V gene data show CDR1 as PRHDT and CDR2 as FYEKMQ (reference sequence). The germline V and J ends were trimmed by 4 bases and 1 base, with 8 bases remaining between them. Here the CDR3 DNA reads TGTGCCAGCAGCTCCTTCGGGGCCAAAAACATTCAGTACTTC. It encodes CASSSFGAKNIQYF.

This clone was detected once. The genes are TRBV4-1 and TRBJ1-1; perhaps TRBD1 as D (6 bases). CDR1 MGHRA and CDR2 YSYEKL come from the germline V gene. The CDR3 is 15 residues long. V lost 1 base and J 1 base, leaving 10 bases between the germline ends. CDR3 in DNA: TGCGCCAGCAGCCAAGGAGGGGGACGGAACACTGAAGCTTTCTTT. This encodes CASSQGGGRNTEAFF.

This rearrangement joins TRBV5-1 to TRBJ2-7, with D perhaps matching TRBD1 (5 bases). The CDR3 totals 13 residues. The V gene lost 3 bases and the J gene lost 4 bases, with 11 bases spanning the gap. Germline V gene data show CDR1 as SGHRS and CDR2 as YFSETQ. The CDR3 protein is CASSSAQGYEQYF. The CDR3 nucleotides read TGCGCCAGCAGCTCCGCTCAGGGTTACGAGCAGTACTTC.

CDR3 residues: CASSARTGGTGANVLTF. CDR3 bases: TGTGCCAGCAGCGCTCGGACAGGGGGCACTGGGGCCAACGTCCTGACTTTC. The genes are TRBV13 and TRBJ2-6; TRBD1 agrees at 11 bases. The germline gives CDR1 PRHDT, CDR2 FYEKMQ (reference sequence). The CDR3 has 17 residues. V dropped 5 bases and J dropped 2; count of bases not matched to a gene: 5.

This chain joins TRBV7-3 and TRBJ2-1; TRBD2 matches at 10 bases. V dropped 5 bases and J dropped 5; count of bases not matched to a gene: 3. The CDR3 covers 14 residues. Per germline, CDR1 SGHTA and CDR2 FQGTGA. The CDR3 protein is CASSQGLANNEQFF. The CDR3 bases are TGTGCCAGCAGCCAGGGACTAGCGAACAATGAGCAGTTCTTC.

The genes are TRBV9 and TRBJ1-5; D possibly corresponds to TRBD1 (6 bases). This CDR3 has 13 amino acids. Germline CDR1 is SGDLS and CDR2 is YYNGEE. V was trimmed by 0 bases and J by 7 bases, leaving 8 bases between them. CDR3 amino acids: CASSVGQGQPQHF. In nucleotides, the CDR3 is TGTGCCAGCAGCGTAGGTCAGGGGCAGCCCCAGCATTTT.

The J gene is TRBJ2-2, the V gene TRBV7-2, with D perhaps matching TRBD2 (7 bases). CDR3 length: 17 residues. The germline gives CDR1 SGHTA, CDR2 FQGNSA. Trimming stripped 2 bases from V and 6 bases from J, with 19 bases between. Written as DNA, the CDR3 is TGTGCCAGCAGCTTAAGAACGGGGGGCCTCGGATCCGGGGAGCTGTTTTTT. Its protein is CASSLRTGGLGSGELFF.

The chain employs TRBV5-1 and TRBJ2-7; maybe TRBD2 (5 bases). V was cut by 3 bases and J by 0 bases, with 19 bases left in between. Germline V gene sequence: CDR1 SGHRS, CDR2 YFSETQ. This CDR3 has 17 residues. The CDR3, as DNA: TGCGCCAGCAGCTACGGACTGGCGCCCGCTAGCTCCTACGAGCAGTACTTC. Translating it yields CASSYGLAPASSYEQYF.

This chain connects TRBV18 to TRBJ1-1, with 7 bases that match TRBD1. The CDR3 is made up of 14 amino acids. Germline V gene lookup returns CDR1 KGHSH and CDR2 LQKENI. V lost 2 bases and J lost 1; bases outside the gene matches: 1. The CDR3 nucleotides read TGTGCCAGCTCACCAAGGGGGCAGAACACTGAAGCTTTCTTT. Translating gives CASSPRGQNTEAFF.

The chain combines TRBV9 with TRBJ2-2; possible D gene TRBD2, 5 bases. V lost 3 bases and J 3 bases, leaving 18 bases between the germline ends. There are 17 residues in the CDR3. CDR1 and CDR2 from the germline V gene are SGDLS and YYNGEE. CDR3 amino acids: CASSAIQGGWDTGELFF. CDR3 nucleotide sequence: TGTGCCAGCAGCGCCATCCAAGGAGGATGGGACACCGGGGAGCTGTTTTTT.

The V gene is TRBV6-5, the J gene TRBJ2-7; 7 nucleotides agree with TRBD2. Trimming removed 0 bases from V and 4 bases from J; junction bases left unmatched: 9. The CDR3 runs 16 residues. CDR1 is MNHEY and CDR2 is SVGAGI in the germline V gene. The CDR3 protein is CASSYSTSSVGYEQYF. The CDR3 coding sequence is TGTGCCAGCAGTTACTCGACTAGCTCGGTAGGTTACGAGCAGTACTTC.

The chain is built from TRBV6-2 or TRBV6-3 and TRBJ1-2, with TRBD1 matching 8 bases. The CDR3 is 16 amino acids. Germline CDR1 and CDR2: MNHEY and SVGEGT. J lost 0 bases, V lost 5 bases, and 8 bases had no gene match. The CDR3 bases are TGTGCCAGCAGTCCGCGCGGACAGGGACCTAACTATGGCTACACCTTC. Amino acid sequence: CASSPRGQGPNYGYTF.

This sequence joins TRBV29-1 and TRBJ2-3, with 9 nucleotides matching TRBD1. Per germline, CDR1 SQVTM and CDR2 ANQGSEA. V lost 7 bases, J lost 0 bases, and 5 bases stayed unmatched. This CDR3 comprises 14 residues. CDR3 loop: CSGGQGRSTDTQYF. Written as DNA, the CDR3 is TGCAGCGGTGGACAGGGGCGGAGCACAGATACGCAGTATTTT.

The chain joins TRBV5-1 to TRBJ2-7; 14 bases are a match to TRBD2. The CDR3 has 16 amino acids. The V segment lost 0 bases and the J segment 4 bases; nucleotides outside the gene matches: 3. CDR1 and CDR2 from the germline V gene are SGHRS and YFSETQ. The CDR3 bases are TGCGCCAGCAGCTTGGGACTAGCGGGAGGGAGTTACGAGCAGTACTTC. Translating gives CASSLGLAGGSYEQYF.

This sequence joins TRBV30 and TRBJ1-6; possible D gene TRBD1, 5 bases. The V gene's germline CDR1 is GTSNPN and CDR2 SVGIG (reference sequence). The V and J ends lost 7 bases and 8 bases respectively, with 21 bases between them. The CDR3 spans 15 residues. The CDR3 region is CAFVGGGQGHSPLHF. Here the CDR3 DNA reads TGTGCCTTCGTGGGAGGTGGGCAGGGACATTCACCCCTCCACTTT.

This sequence joins TRBV5-1 and TRBJ2-3; D possibly corresponds to TRBD1 (6 bases). CDR1 and CDR2 from the germline V gene are SGHRS and YFSETQ. Deletions cut 1 base from V and 0 bases from J, with 15 bases between. The CDR3 extends over 17 amino acids. CDR3 bases: TGCGCCAGCAGCTTGCCCGGTCCGGGACAAAGCACAGATACGCAGTATTTT. Translation gives CASSLPGPGQSTDTQYF.

The rearrangement links TRBV28 to TRBJ2-7; 8 nucleotides line up with TRBD1. This CDR3 has 15 residues. The germline V gene has CDR1 MDHEN and CDR2 SYDVKM. J was trimmed by 2 bases and V by 4 bases; bases with no gene match: 7. DNA of the CDR3: TGTGCCAGCAGTTCAGGACAGGGCAGTACCTACGAGCAGTACTTC. This translates into CASSSGQGSTYEQYF.

The sample holds a few counts of this clone. The chain has TRBV12-5 and TRBJ2-7; 7 nucleotides line up with TRBD1. V gave up 9 bases and J gave up 2 bases; unmatched junction bases: 13. The V gene's germline CDR1 is LGHNT and CDR2 FRNRAP. This CDR3 region has 15 residues. The CDR3: CASSSLTGATYEQYF. CDR3 DNA sequence: TGTGCTAGCTCTAGCTTAACAGGGGCGACCTACGAGCAGTACTTC.

This clone was detected once. This chain joins TRBV24-1 and TRBJ1-5; a weak D match, TRBD1 (5 bases). V dropped 4 bases and J dropped 4 bases, with 10 bases sitting between them. Germline V gene data show CDR1 as KGHDR and CDR2 as SFDVKD. The CDR3 loop spans 14 amino acids. The CDR3 is CATSDRVLNQPQHF. DNA for the CDR3: TGTGCCACCAGTGACAGGGTATTGAATCAGCCCCAGCATTTT.

The chain joins TRBV6-2 or TRBV6-3 to TRBJ2-1; 11 bases line up with TRBD2. CDR3 length: 19 amino acids. Germline loops: CDR1 MNHEY, CDR2 SVGEGT. J gave up 0 bases and V 1 base, and 8 bases lay outside the gene matches. The CDR3 coding sequence is TGTGCCAGCAGTTACTTGGCTAGCGGGGGGCTTAGCTCCTACAATGAGCAGTTCTTC. Its protein is CASSYLASGGLSSYNEQFF.

This chain connects TRBV7-3 to TRBJ1-1; unclear D gene. The germline V gene encodes CDR1 SGHTA and CDR2 FQGTGA. The V end lost 0 bases, the J end lost 0 bases, and 8 bases lay between the germline ends. This CDR3 is built from 15 residues. CDR3 residues: CASSLTQIMNTEAFF. The CDR3 coding sequence is TGTGCCAGCAGCTTAACCCAGATTATGAACACTGAAGCTTTCTTT. Full variable domain (rest looked up from reference TRBV7-3 and TRBJ1-1): GAGVSQTPSNKVTEKGKYVELRCDPISGHTALYWYRQSLGQGPEFLIYFQGTGAADDSGLPNDRFFAVRPEGSVSTLKIQRTERGDSAVYLCASSLTQIMNTEAFFGQGTRLTVV.

This chain links TRBV18 with TRBJ1-2; D unclear. The germline CDR1 and CDR2 sequences are KGHSH and LQKENI. CDR3 length: 14 residues. The V end lost 3 bases, the J end lost 1 base, and 9 bases lay between the germline ends. In DNA, the CDR3 is TGTGCCAGCTCACCTTCGCAGGTTAACTATGGCTACACCTTC. Translation: CASSPSQVNYGYTF.

The J gene is TRBJ1-1, the V gene TRBV7-9; 8 positions agree with TRBD1. This CDR3 is built from 14 residues. V was clipped by 5 bases and J by 4 bases; unmatched bases: 6. Germline values: CDR1 SEHNR, CDR2 FQNEAQ (reference sequence). Written as DNA, the CDR3 is TGTGCCAGCAGCCCTGGACAGGGTGGCACTGAAGCTTTCTTT. This encodes CASSPGQGGTEAFF.

This clone was detected once. This chain joins TRBV19 and TRBJ1-1; TRBD1 matches at 7 bases. The CDR3 is 17 amino acids. Germline-derived CDR1 and CDR2 are LNHDA and SQIVND (reference sequence). With 5 bases clipped from V and 0 bases from J, the junction kept 12 bases outside the gene matches. The CDR3 spells CASSPSTGRGMNTEAFF. The DNA of the CDR3 is TGTGCCAGTAGTCCGTCGACAGGGAGAGGGATGAACACTGAAGCTTTCTTT.

This chain connects TRBV18 to TRBJ1-3, with a possible D match to TRBD1 (5 bases). This CDR3 region has 15 residues. The germline V and J ends were trimmed by 0 bases and 3 bases, with 9 bases remaining between them. Germline-derived CDR1 and CDR2 are KGHSH and LQKENI. CDR3 region: CASSPPGRVGNTIYF. The CDR3 DNA is TGTGCCAGCTCACCACCGGGCAGGGTTGGAAACACCATATATTTT.